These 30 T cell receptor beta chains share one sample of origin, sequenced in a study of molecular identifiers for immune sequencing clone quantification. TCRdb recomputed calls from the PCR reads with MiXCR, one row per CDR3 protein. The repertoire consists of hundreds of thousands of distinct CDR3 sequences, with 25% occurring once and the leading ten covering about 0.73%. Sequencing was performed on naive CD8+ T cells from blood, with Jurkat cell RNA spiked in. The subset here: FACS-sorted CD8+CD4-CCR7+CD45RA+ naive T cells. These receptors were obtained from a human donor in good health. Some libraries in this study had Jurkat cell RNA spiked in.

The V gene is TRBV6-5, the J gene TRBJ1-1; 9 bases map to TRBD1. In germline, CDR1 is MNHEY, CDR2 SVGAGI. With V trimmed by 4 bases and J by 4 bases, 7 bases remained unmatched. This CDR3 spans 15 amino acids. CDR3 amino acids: CASSSHRGRGTEAFF. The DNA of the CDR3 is TGTGCCAGCAGTTCCCACAGGGGGCGCGGCACTGAAGCTTTCTTT.

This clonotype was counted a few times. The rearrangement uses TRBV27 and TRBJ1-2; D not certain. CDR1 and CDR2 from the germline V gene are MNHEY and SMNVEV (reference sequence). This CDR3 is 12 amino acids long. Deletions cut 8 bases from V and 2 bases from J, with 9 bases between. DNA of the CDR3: TGTGCCAGCGGTATTTGGAACTATGGCTACACCTTC. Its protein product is CASGIWNYGYTF.

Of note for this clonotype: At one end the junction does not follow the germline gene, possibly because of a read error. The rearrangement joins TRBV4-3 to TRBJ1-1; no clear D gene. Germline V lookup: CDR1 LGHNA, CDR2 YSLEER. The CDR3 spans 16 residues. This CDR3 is CARSQPPTTAGTEAFF. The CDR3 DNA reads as TGCGCCCGCAGCCAACCTCCGACCACAGCGGGCACTGAAGCTTTCTTT.

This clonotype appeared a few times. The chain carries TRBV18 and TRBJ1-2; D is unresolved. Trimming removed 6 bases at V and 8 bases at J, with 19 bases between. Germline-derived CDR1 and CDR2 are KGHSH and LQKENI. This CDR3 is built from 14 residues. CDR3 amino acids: CASSAPTGLRGYTF. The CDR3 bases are TGTGCCAGCTCCGCCCCCACCGGGCTGAGAGGCTACACCTTC.

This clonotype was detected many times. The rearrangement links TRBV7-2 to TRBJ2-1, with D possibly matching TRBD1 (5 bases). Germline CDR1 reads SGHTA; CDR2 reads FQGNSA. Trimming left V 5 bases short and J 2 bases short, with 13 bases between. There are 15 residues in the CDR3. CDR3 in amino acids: CASSIGAIPYNEQFF. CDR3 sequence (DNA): TGTGCCAGCAGCATTGGGGCGATTCCCTACAATGAGCAGTTCTTC.

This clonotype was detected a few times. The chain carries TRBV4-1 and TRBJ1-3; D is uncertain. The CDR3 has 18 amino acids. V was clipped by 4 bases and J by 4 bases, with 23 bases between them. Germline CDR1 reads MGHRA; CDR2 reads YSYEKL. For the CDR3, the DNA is TGCGCCAGCAGCCCTCCAACCGTTGGATCGGGATGGGGAAACACCATATATTTT. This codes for CASSPPTVGSGWGNTIYF.

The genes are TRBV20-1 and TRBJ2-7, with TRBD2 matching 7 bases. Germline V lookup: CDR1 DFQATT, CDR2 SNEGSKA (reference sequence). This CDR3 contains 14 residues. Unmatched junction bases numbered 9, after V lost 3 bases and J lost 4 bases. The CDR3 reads CSASGSSGTYEQYF. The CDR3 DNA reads TGCAGTGCTAGTGGGTCTAGCGGAACATACGAGCAGTACTTC.

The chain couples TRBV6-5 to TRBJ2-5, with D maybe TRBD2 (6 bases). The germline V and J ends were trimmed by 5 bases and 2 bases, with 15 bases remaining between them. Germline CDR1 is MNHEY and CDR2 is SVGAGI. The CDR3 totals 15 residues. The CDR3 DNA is TGTGCCAGCAGTCGACTTACCGGGACTCAAGAGACCCAGTACTTC. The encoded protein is CASSRLTGTQETQYF.

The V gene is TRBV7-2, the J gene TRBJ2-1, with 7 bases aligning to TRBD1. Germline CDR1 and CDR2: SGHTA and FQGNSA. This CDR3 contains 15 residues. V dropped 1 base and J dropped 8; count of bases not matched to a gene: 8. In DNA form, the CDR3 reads TGTGCCAGCAGCTTAGTAGGGGACAGTGGCGATGAGCAGTTCTTC. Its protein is CASSLVGDSGDEQFF.

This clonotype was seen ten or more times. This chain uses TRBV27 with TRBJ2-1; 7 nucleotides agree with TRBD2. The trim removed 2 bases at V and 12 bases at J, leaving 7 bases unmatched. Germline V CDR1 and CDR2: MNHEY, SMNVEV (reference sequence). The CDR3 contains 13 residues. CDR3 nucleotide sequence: TGTGCCAGCAGTTTAGGAAGCGGGGCGGGGCAGTTCTTC. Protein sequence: CASSLGSGAGQFF.

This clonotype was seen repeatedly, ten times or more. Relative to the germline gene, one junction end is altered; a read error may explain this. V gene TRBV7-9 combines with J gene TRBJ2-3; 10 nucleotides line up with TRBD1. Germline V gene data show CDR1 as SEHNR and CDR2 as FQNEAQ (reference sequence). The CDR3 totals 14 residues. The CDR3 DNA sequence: TGTGCCAGCAGCAGTACCCGGACAGGGGGTGAGCTAAATTTT. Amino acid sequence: CASSSTRTGGELNF.

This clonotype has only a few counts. CDR3 nucleotide sequence: TGTGCCTGGAGTGTAGACAAGCACTATACCTACGAGCAGTACTTC. The encoded protein is CAWSVDKHYTYEQYF. The J gene is TRBJ2-7, the V gene TRBV30; D unclear. The CDR3 spans 15 residues. Germline loops: CDR1 GTSNPN, CDR2 SVGIG (reference sequence). V shed 0 bases and J shed 2 bases, with 14 bases lying between them.

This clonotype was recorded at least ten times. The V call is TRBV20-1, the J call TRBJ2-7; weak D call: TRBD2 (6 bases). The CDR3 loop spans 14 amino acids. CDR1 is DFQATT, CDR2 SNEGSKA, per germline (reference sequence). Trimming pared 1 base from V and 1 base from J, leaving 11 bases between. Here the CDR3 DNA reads TGCAGTGCTAGAGTGATTAGCGGTTCCTACGAGCAGTACTTC. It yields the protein CSARVISGSYEQYF.

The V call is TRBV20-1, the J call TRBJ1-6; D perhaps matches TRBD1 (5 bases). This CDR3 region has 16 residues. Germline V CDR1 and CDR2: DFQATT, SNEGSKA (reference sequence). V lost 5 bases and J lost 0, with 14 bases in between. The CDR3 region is CSAPPGQVSYNSPLHF. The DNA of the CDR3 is TGCAGTGCTCCTCCGGGGCAGGTCTCCTATAATTCACCCCTCCACTTT.

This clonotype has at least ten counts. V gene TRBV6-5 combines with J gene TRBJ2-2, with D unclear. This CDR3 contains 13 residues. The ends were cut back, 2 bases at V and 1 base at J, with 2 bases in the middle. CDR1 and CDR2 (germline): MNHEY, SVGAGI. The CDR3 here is CASSYVNTGELFF. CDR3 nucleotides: TGTGCCAGCAGTTACGTGAACACCGGGGAGCTGTTTTTT.

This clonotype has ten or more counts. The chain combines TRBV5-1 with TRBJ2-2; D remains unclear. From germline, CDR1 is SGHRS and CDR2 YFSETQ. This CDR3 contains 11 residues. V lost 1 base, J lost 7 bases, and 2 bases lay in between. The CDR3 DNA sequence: TGCGCCAGCAGCTTGAACGGGGAGCTGTTTTTT. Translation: CASSLNGELFF.

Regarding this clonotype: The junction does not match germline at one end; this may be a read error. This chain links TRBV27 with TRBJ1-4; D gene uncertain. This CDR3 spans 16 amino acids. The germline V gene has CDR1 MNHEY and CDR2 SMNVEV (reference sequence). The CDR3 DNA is TGTGCCAGCAGTTTATGGGTCAGCGACCTTGAGGAAAAACTGGTTTTT. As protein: CASSLWVSDLEEKLVF.

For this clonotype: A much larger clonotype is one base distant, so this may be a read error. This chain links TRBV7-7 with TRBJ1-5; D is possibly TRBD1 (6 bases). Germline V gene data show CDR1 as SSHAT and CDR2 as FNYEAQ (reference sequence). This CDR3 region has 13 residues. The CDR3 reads CASKRGTYLPQHF. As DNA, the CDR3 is TGTGCTAGCAAGAGGGGGACCTATCTGCCCCAGCATTTT.

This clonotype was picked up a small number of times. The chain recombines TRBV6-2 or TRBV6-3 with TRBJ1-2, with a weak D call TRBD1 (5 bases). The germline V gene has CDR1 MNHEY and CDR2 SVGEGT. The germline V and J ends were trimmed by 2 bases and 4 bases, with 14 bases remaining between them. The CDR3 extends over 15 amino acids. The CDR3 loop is CASSYDPTGTYGYTF. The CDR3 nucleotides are TGTGCCAGCAGTTACGATCCCACCGGGACCTATGGCTACACCTTC.

The CDR3 DNA follows: TGTGCCAGTAGTATGGATCTAGCGGGAGGCAATGAGCAGTTCTTC. It codes for CASSMDLAGGNEQFF. This chain uses TRBV19 with TRBJ2-1; 11 nucleotides agree with TRBD2. J was trimmed by 6 bases and V by 3 bases; bases with no gene match: 4. The CDR3 is 15 amino acids. Per the germline V gene, CDR1 is LNHDA and CDR2 is SQIVND (reference sequence).

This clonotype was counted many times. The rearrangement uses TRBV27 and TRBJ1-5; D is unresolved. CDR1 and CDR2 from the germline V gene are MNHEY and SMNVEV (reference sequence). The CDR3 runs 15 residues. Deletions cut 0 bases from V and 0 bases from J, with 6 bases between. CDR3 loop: CASSLSRFSNQPQHF. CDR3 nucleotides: TGTGCCAGCAGTTTATCCAGGTTTAGCAATCAGCCCCAGCATTTT.

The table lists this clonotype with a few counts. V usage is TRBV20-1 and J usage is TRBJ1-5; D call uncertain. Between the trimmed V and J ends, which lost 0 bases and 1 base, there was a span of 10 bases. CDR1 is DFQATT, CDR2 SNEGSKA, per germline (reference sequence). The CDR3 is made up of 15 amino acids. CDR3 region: CSARDAPLSNQPQHF. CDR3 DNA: TGCAGTGCTAGAGATGCCCCCCTGAGCAATCAGCCCCAGCATTTT.

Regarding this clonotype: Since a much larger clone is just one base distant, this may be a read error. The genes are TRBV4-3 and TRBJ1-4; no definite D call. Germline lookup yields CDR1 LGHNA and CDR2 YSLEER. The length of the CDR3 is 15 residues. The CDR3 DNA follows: TGCGCCAGCAGCCAAGATCGGGTAAATAATGAAAAACCGTTTTTT. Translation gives CASSQDRVNNEKPFF.

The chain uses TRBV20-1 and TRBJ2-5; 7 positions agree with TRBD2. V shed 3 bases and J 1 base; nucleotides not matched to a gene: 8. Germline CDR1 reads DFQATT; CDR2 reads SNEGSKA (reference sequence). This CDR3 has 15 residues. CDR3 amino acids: CSARLAGEVQETQYF. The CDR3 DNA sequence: TGCAGTGCTAGGCTTGCGGGGGAGGTCCAAGAGACCCAGTACTTC.

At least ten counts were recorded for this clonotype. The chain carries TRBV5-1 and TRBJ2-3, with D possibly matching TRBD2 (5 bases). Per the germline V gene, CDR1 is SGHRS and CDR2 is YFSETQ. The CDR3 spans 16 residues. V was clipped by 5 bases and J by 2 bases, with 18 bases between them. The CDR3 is CASRQTLDPITDTQYF. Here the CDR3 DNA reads TGCGCCAGCAGGCAAACACTAGATCCAATCACAGATACGCAGTATTTT.

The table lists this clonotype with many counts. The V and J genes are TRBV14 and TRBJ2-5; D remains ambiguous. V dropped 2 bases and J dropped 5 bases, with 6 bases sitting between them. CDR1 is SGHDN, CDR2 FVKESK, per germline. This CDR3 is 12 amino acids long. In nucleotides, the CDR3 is TGTGCCAGCAGCCAAATCTCGGAGACCCAGTACTTC. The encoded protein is CASSQISETQYF.

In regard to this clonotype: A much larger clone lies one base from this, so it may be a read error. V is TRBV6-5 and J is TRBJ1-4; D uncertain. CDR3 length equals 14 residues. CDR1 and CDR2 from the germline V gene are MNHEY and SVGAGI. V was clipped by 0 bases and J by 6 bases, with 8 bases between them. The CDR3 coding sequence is TGTGCCAGCAGTTACTCACGGGCGGATGAAAAACTGTTTTTT. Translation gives CASSYSRADEKLFF.

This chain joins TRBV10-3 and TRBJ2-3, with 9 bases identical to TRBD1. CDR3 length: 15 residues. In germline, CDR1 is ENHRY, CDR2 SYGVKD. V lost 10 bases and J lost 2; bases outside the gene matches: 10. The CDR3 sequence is CATLLDRGSTDTQYF. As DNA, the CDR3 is TGTGCCACCCTCCTGGACAGGGGATCCACAGATACGCAGTATTTT.

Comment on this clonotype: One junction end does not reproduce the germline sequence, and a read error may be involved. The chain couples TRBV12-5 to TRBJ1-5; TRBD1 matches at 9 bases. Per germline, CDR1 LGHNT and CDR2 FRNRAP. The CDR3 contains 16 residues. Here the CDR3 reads CASGGSGQGGNRPQHF. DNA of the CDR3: TGTGCTAGTGGTGGTTCGGGACAGGGTGGCAATCGGCCCCAGCATTTT.

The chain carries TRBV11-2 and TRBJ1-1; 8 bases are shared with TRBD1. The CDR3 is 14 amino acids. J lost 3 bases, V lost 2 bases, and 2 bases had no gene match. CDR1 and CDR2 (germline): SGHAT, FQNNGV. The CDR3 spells CASSLWTGHTEAFF. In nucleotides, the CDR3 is TGTGCCAGCAGCTTATGGACAGGGCACACTGAAGCTTTCTTT.